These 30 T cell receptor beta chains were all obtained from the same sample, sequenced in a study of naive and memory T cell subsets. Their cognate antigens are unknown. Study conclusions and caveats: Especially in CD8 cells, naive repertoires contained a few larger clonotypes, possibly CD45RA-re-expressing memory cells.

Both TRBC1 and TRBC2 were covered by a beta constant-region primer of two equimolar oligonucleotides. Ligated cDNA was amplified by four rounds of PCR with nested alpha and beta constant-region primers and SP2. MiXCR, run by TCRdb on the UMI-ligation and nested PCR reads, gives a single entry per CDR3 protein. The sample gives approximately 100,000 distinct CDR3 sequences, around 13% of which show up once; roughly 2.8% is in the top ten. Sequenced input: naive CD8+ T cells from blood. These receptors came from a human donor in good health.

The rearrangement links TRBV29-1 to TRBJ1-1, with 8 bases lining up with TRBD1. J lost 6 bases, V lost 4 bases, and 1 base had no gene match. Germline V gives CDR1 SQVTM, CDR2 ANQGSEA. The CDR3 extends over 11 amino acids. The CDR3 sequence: CSVVQGAEAFF. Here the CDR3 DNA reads TGCAGCGTTGTACAGGGGGCTGAAGCTTTCTTT.

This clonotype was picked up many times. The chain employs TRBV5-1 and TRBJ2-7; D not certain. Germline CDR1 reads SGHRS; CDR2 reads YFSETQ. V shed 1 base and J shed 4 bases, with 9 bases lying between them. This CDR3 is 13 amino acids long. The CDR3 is CASSLSAGYEQYF. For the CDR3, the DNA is TGCGCCAGCAGCTTGAGCGCTGGGTACGAGCAGTACTTC. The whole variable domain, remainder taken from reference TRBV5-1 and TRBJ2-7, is KAGVTQTPRYLIKTRGQQVTLSCSPISGHRSVSWYQQTPGQGLQFLFEYFSETQRNKGNFPGRFSGRQFSNSRSEMNVSTLELGDSALYLCASSLSAGYEQYFGPGTRLTVT.

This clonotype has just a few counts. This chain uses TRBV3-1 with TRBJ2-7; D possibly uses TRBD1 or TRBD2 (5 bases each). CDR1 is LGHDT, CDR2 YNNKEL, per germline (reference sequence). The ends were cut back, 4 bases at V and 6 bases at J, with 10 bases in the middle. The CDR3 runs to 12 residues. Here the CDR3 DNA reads TGTGCCAGCAGCCTACTGAGGGGCGAGCAGTACTTC. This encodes CASSLLRGEQYF.

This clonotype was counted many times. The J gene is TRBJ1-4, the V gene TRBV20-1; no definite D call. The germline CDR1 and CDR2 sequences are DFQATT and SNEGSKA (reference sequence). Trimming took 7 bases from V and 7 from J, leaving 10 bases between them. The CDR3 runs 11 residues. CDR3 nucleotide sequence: TGCAGTGGCAGGCTTAGTGAAAAACTGTTTTTT. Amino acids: CSGRLSEKLFF.

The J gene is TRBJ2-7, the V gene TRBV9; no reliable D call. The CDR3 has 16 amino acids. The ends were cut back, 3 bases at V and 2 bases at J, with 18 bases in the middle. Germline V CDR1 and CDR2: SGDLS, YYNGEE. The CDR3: CASSAGPQRQPYEQYF. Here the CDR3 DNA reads TGTGCCAGCAGCGCCGGACCACAACGACAACCCTACGAGCAGTACTTC.

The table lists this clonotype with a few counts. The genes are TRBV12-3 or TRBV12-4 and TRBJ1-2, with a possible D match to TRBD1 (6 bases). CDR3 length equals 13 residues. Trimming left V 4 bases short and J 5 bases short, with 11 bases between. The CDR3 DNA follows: TGTGCCAGCAGTTGGGCAGGGGAGTATGGCTACACCTTC. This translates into CASSWAGEYGYTF.

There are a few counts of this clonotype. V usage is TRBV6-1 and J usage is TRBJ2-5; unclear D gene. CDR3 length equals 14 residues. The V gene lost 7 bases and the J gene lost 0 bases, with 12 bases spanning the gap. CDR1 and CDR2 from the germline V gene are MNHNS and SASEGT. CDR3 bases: TGTGCCAGCAACAGCCGGACGGACCAAGAGACCCAGTACTTC. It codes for CASNSRTDQETQYF.

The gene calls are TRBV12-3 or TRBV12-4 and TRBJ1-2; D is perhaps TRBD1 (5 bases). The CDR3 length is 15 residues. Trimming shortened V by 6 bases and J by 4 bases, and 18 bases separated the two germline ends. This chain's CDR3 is CASRTDSELTYGYTF. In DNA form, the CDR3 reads TGTGCCAGCAGAACAGACAGCGAGCTTACCTATGGCTACACCTTC.

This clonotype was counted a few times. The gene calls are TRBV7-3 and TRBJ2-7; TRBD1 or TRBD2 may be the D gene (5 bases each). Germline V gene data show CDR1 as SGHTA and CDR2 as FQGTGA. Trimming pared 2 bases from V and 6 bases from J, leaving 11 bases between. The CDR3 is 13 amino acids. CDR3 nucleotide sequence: TGTGCCAGCAGCTTAGGGGGTGTAAGCGAGCAGTACTTC. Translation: CASSLGGVSEQYF. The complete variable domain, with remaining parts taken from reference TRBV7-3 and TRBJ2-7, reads GAGVSQTPSNKVTEKGKYVELRCDPISGHTALYWYRQSLGQGPEFLIYFQGTGAADDSGLPNDRFFAVRPEGSVSTLKIQRTERGDSAVYLCASSLGGVSEQYFGPGTRLTVT.

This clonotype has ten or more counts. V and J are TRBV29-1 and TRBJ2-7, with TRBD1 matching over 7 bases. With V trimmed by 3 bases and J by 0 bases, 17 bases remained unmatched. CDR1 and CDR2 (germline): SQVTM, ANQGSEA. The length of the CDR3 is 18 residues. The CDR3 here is CSVDPISPRDSSSYEQYF. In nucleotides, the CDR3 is TGCAGCGTTGACCCCATTAGCCCCCGGGACAGCAGCTCCTACGAGCAGTACTTC.

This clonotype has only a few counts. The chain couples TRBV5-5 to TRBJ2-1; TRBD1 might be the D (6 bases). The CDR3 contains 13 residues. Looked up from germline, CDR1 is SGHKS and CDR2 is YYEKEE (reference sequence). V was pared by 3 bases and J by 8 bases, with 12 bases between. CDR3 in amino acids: CASSSQGWDEQFF. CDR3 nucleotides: TGTGCCAGCAGCTCGCAGGGGTGGGATGAGCAGTTCTTC.

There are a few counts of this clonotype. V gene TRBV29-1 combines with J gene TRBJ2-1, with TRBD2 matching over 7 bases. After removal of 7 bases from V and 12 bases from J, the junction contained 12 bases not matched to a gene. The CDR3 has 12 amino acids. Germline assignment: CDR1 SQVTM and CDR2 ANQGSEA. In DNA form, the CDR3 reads TGCAGCGAGGTAGCGGGTGATGGGAGGCAGTTCTTC. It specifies CSEVAGDGRQFF.

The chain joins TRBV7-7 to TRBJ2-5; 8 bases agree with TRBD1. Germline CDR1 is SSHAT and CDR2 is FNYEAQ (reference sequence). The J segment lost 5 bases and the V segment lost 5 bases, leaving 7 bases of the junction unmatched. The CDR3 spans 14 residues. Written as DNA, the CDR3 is TGTGCCAGCAGCCACGGTCAGGGGGCGGAGACCCAGTACTTC. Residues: CASSHGQGAETQYF.

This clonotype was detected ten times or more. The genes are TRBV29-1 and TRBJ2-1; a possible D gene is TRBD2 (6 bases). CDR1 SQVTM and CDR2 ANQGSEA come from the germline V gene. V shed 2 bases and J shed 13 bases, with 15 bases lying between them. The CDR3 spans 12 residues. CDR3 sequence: CSVESSAREQFF. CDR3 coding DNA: TGCAGCGTTGAATCGTCCGCGCGGGAACAGTTCTTC.

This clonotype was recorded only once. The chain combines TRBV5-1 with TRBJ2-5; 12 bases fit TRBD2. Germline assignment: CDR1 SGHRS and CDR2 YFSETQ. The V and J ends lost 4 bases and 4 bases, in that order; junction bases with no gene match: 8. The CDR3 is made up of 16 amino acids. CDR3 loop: CASSPLAGGPGETQYF. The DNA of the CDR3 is TGCGCCAGCAGCCCTCTAGCGGGGGGGCCAGGAGAGACCCAGTACTTC.

CDR3 region: CASSDTTGGPYNEQFF. CDR3 DNA: TGTGCCAGCAGCGACACGACAGGGGGACCCTACAATGAGCAGTTCTTC. The rearrangement uses TRBV5-6 and TRBJ2-1; 9 bases agree with TRBD1. The CDR3 totals 16 residues. From germline, CDR1 is SGHDT and CDR2 YYEEEE. The V segment lost 4 bases and the J segment 2 bases; nucleotides outside the gene matches: 7.

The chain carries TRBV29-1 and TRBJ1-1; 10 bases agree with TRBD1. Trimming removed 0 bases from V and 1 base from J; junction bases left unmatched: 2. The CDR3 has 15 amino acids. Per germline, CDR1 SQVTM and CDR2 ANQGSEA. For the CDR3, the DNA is TGCAGCGTTGAAGATGGGGACAGGGGGAACACTGAAGCTTTCTTT. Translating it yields CSVEDGDRGNTEAFF.

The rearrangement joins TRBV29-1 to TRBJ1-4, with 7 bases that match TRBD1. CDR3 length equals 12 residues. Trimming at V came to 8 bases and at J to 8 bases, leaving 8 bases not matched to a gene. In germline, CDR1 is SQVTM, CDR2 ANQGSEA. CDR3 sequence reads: CSFWDRGEKLFF. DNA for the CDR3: TGCAGCTTCTGGGACAGAGGGGAAAAACTGTTTTTT.

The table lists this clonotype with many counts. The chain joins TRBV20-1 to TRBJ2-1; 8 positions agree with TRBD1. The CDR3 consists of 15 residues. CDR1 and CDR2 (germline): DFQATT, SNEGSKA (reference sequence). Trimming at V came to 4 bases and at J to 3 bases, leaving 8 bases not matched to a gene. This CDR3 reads CSATKTGELYNEQFF. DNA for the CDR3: TGCAGTGCTACAAAGACAGGGGAACTCTACAATGAGCAGTTCTTC.

As DNA, the CDR3 is TGCGCCAGCAGCCAAGGGGCAGGAGCTAATAGCAATCAGCCCCAGCATTTT. This gives the protein CASSQGAGANSNQPQHF. The chain employs TRBV4-3 and TRBJ1-5, with D unclear. The V gene lost 1 base and the J gene lost 0 bases, with 13 bases spanning the gap. This CDR3 contains 17 residues. The V gene's germline CDR1 is LGHNA and CDR2 YSLEER.

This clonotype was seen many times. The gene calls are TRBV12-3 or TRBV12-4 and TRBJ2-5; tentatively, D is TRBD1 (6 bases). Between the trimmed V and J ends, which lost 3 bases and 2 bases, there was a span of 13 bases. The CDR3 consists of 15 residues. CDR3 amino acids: CASSFTGFLQETQYF. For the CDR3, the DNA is TGTGCCAGCAGTTTCACAGGGTTCTTACAAGAGACCCAGTACTTC.

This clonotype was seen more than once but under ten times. For the CDR3, the DNA is TGTGCCAGCAGTTACGCGGACATGTTTGAAGCTTTCTTT. Translation gives CASSYADMFEAFF. V gene TRBV6-6 combines with J gene TRBJ1-1; TRBD1 might be the D (5 bases). CDR3 length: 13 amino acids. Trimming pared 2 bases from V and 7 bases from J, leaving 11 bases between. The germline gives CDR1 MNHNY, CDR2 SVGAGI (reference sequence).

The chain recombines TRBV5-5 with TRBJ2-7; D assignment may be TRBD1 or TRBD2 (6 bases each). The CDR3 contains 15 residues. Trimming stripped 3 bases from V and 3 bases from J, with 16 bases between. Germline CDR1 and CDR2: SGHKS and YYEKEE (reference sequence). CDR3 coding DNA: TGTGCCAGCAGCTGGGGTTCTGGAGGGGGCTACGAGCAGTACTTC. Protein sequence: CASSWGSGGGYEQYF.

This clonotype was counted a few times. Here the CDR3 DNA reads TGTGCCAGCAAGGGCCTAACAGATACGCAGTATTTT. Residues: CASKGLTDTQYF. The genes are TRBV27 and TRBJ2-3; D is unclear. Germline values: CDR1 MNHEY, CDR2 SMNVEV (reference sequence). V was clipped by 7 bases and J by 3 bases, with 8 bases between them. CDR3 length: 12 residues.

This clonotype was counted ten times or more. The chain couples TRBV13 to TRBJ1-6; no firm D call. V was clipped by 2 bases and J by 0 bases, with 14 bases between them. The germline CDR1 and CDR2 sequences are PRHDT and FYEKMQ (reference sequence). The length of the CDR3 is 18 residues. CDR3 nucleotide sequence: TGTGCCAGCAGCTTATTTTTCGGTGGGAGCTCCTATAATTCACCCCTCCACTTT. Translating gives CASSLFFGGSSYNSPLHF.

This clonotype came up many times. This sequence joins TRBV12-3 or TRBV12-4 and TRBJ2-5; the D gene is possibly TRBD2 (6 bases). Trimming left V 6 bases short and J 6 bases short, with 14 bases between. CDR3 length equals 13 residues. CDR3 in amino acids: CASRREPLKTQYF. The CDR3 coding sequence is TGTGCCAGCAGACGGGAGCCTCTTAAGACCCAGTACTTC.

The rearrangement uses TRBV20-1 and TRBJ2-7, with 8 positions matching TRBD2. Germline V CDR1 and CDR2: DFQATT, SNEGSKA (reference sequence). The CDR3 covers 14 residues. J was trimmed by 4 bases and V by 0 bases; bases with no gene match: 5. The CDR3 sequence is CSARDLLAAYEQYF. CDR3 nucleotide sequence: TGCAGTGCTAGAGATTTACTAGCGGCGTACGAGCAGTACTTC.

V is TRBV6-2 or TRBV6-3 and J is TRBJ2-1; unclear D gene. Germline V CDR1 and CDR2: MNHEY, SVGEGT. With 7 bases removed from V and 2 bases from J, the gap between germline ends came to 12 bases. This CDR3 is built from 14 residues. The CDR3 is CASIPSLTYNEQFF. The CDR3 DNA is TGTGCCAGCATCCCCTCCTTGACCTACAATGAGCAGTTCTTC.

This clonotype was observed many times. CDR3 loop: CASSVIKGQPQHF. DNA for the CDR3: TGTGCCAGCAGTGTTATCAAAGGGCAGCCCCAGCATTTT. The chain combines TRBV6-4 with TRBJ1-5, with D hard to call. V lost 4 bases and J lost 7, with 11 bases in between. CDR3 size: 13 residues. In germline, CDR1 is MRHNA, CDR2 SNTAGT.

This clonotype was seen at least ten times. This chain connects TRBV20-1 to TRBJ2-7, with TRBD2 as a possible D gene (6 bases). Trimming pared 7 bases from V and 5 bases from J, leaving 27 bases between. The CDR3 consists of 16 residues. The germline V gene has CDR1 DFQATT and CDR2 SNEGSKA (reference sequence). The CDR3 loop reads CSVDPLGEEQLHEQYF. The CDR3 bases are TGCAGTGTCGACCCCTTGGGGGAGGAACAACTCCACGAGCAGTACTTC.